The 2 T cell receptor beta chains below come from one sample, sequenced in a study of blood T cell repertoires in COVID-19 (dated by TCRdb to about 2020). The receptor library was made with the immunoSEQ multiplex PCR assay. TCRdb holds this immuneACCESS table with in-frame rearrangements only. Some clones are missing; in checked studies, unresolved V genes explain under half, and the rest has no known cause. Across this sample there are about 35,000 clones, with 80% seen only once. The ten largest account for around an eighth of the sample. The sequencing sample was made of peripheral blood. The receptors derive from a woman between 65 and 79 years old with acute or convalescent COVID-19.

V is TRBV4-1 and J is TRBJ2-5; TRBD2 matches at 10 bases. The CDR3 has 17 residues. V dropped 1 base and J dropped 4; count of bases not matched to a gene: 9. In germline, CDR1 is MGHRA, CDR2 YSYEKL. The CDR3 loop is CASSQVTSGRARETQYF. Here the CDR3 DNA reads TGCGCCAGCAGCCAAGTTACAAGCGGGAGGGCCAGAGAGACCCAGTACTTC.

The chain carries TRBV28 and TRBJ1-2; 8 nucleotides agree with TRBD1. V lost 7 bases, J lost 2 bases, and 24 bases stayed unmatched. The CDR3 length is 20 residues. CDR1 is MDHEN and CDR2 is SYDVKM in the germline V gene. CDR3 in amino acids: CASTTPGPGSGQGENYGYTF. The CDR3 nucleotides read TGTGCCAGCACTACCCCTGGGCCTGGATCAGGACAGGGCGAGAACTATGGCTACACCTTC.